The 13 T cell receptor beta chains in this list originate from one sample, sequenced in a study of T cells in localized non-small cell lung cancer. Sequenced by immunoSEQ multiplex PCR; TCRdb stores in-frame clones only, minus some. The repertoire includes about 23,000 clones, 88% of them detected once, and roughly 10% sits in the top ten. Here the sequenced sample was peripheral blood mononuclear cells, taken before any cancer treatment. All receptors derive from a woman aged 40-70 years with stage III lung adenocarcinoma.

This chain uses TRBV28 with TRBJ1-2; TRBD1 agrees at 8 bases. The CDR3 sequence is 15 residues long. From germline, CDR1 is MDHEN and CDR2 SYDVKM. The V segment lost 5 bases and the J segment 4 bases; nucleotides outside the gene matches: 9. The CDR3 protein is CASSPPTGAIYGYTF. DNA for the CDR3: TGTGCCAGCAGTCCTCCGACAGGGGCGATCTATGGCTACACCTTC.

This clone was observed once. V is TRBV6-1 and J is TRBJ2-1; TRBD1 matches at 8 bases. Trimming at V came to 4 bases and at J to 8 bases, leaving 13 bases not matched to a gene. This CDR3 contains 16 residues. Per germline, CDR1 MNHNS and CDR2 SASEGT. The CDR3 DNA reads as TGTGCCAGCAGTGCCCTTGGGCAGGGGGCTTCCCATGAGCAGTTCTTC. Translation gives CASSALGQGASHEQFF.

The chain joins TRBV19 to TRBJ2-7; D may be TRBD1 (6 bases). Germline lookup yields CDR1 LNHDA and CDR2 SQIVND (reference sequence). V lost 3 bases and J lost 5, with 8 bases in between. This CDR3 is 12 amino acids long. Here the CDR3 DNA reads TGTGCCAGTAGTATGAACAGGGACGAGCAGTACTTC. It encodes CASSMNRDEQYF.

V usage is TRBV20-1 and J usage is TRBJ2-7; no firm D call. The CDR3 loop spans 11 amino acids. From germline, CDR1 is DFQATT and CDR2 SNEGSKA (reference sequence). V shed 6 bases and J shed 4 bases, with 10 bases lying between them. DNA of the CDR3: TGCAGTGCCCTTCACTTATACGAGCAGTACTTC. Its translation: CSALHLYEQYF.

J is TRBJ1-1 and V is TRBV6-6; D possibly corresponds to TRBD1 (6 bases). In germline, CDR1 is MNHNY, CDR2 SVGAGI (reference sequence). V lost 8 bases and J lost 3, with 19 bases in between. This CDR3 spans 15 amino acids. CDR3 residues: CASRLDRQSHTEAFF. The CDR3 DNA sequence: TGTGCCAGCCGGTTGGACAGACAATCCCACACTGAAGCTTTCTTT.

This clone turned up a few times. The V call is TRBV20-1, the J call TRBJ2-5; no firm D call. V shed 3 bases and J shed 5 bases, with 4 bases lying between them. The CDR3 sequence is 10 residues long. Germline loops: CDR1 DFQATT, CDR2 SNEGSKA (reference sequence). The CDR3 sequence is CSARGETQYF. CDR3 coding DNA: TGCAGTGCTAGGGGGGAGACCCAGTACTTC.

J is TRBJ2-7 and V is TRBV12-5; possibly TRBD2 for D (6 bases). The last part of the DNA fits TRBJ2-1 better; the J call may be wrong. The germline V gene has CDR1 LGHNT and CDR2 FRNRAP. The CDR3 runs 14 residues. As DNA, the CDR3 is TGTGCTAGTGGTGCGGGACCCAACTACAATGAGCAGTTCTTC. Residues: CASGAGPNYNEQFF.

The rearrangement uses TRBV5-4 and TRBJ2-1; the D is unclear. Deletions cut 4 bases from V and 6 bases from J, with 20 bases between. CDR1 SGHNT and CDR2 YYREEE come from the germline V gene (reference sequence). CDR3 size: 16 residues. The CDR3 DNA follows: TGTGCCAGCAGCAAAGACCCAAGGTCCTTGGGCAATGAGCAGTTCTTC. Translated, it gives CASSKDPRSLGNEQFF. Supplemented by reference TRBV5-4 and TRBJ2-1, the full variable domain reads ETGVTQSPTHLIKTRGQQVTLRCSSQSGHNTVSWYQQALGQGPQFIFQYYREEENGRGNFPPRFSGLQFPNYSSELNVNALELDDSALYLCASSKDPRSLGNEQFFGPGTRLTVL.

The genes are TRBV10-3 and TRBJ1-3; D not resolved. Trimming left V 4 bases short and J 0 bases short, with 13 bases between. The CDR3 spans 16 residues. Germline-derived CDR1 and CDR2 are ENHRY and SYGVKD. CDR3 in amino acids: CAISAGGWGSGNTIYF. The DNA for the CDR3 is TGTGCCATCAGTGCGGGAGGCTGGGGCTCTGGAAACACCATATATTTT.

The rearrangement uses TRBV2 and TRBJ2-1, with 11 bases matching TRBD2. V dropped 9 bases and J dropped 6; count of bases not matched to a gene: 7. The CDR3 consists of 14 residues. CDR1 is SNHLY, CDR2 FYNNEI, per germline. CDR3 region: CASSTSGGSNEQFF. CDR3 nucleotides: TGTGCCAGTTCCACTAGCGGGGGAAGCAATGAGCAGTTCTTC.

The rearrangement links TRBV11-3 to TRBJ2-3; the match to TRBD2 covers 8 bases. Germline V gives CDR1 SGHNT, CDR2 YENEEA. With V trimmed by 1 base and J by 5 bases, 5 bases remained unmatched. The CDR3 is 15 amino acids. CDR3 sequence (DNA): TGTGCCAGCAGCTTAGGCGGGGGGTCTGGAGATACGCAGTATTTT. It encodes CASSLGGGSGDTQYF.

This rearrangement joins TRBV6-5 to TRBJ1-5; D gene ambiguous. CDR3 length equals 14 residues. Germline CDR1 is MNHEY and CDR2 is SVGAGI. The V and J ends lost 4 bases and 0 bases respectively, with 7 bases between them. CDR3 DNA sequence: TGTGCCAGCAGTTTCCGACATAGCAATCAGCCCCAGCATTTT. This gives the protein CASSFRHSNQPQHF.

Sample share makes this clone large. V gene TRBV5-1 combines with J gene TRBJ1-2; 8 nucleotides match TRBD1. Trimming at V came to 2 bases and at J to 4 bases, leaving 10 bases not matched to a gene. This CDR3 comprises 16 residues. CDR1 and CDR2 (germline): SGHRS, YFSETQ. The chain's CDR3 is CASSFNPSGQGYGYTF. The CDR3 DNA is TGCGCCAGCAGCTTCAACCCATCAGGACAGGGCTATGGCTACACCTTC.